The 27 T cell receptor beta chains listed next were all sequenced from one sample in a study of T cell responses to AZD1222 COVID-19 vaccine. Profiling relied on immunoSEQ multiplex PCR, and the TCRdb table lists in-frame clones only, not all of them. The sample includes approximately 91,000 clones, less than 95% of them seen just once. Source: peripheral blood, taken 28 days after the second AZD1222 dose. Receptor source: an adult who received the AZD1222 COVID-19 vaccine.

The CDR3 loop reads CAWSSGSENVSGELFF. The CDR3 DNA sequence: TGTGCCTGGTCTAGCGGGAGTGAGAATGTGTCCGGGGAGCTGTTTTTT. The chain has TRBV30 and TRBJ2-2; 10 nucleotides line up with TRBD2. Trimming took 5 bases from V and 6 from J; bases not matched to a gene: 12. Germline V gene data show CDR1 as GTSNPN and CDR2 as SVGIG (reference sequence). This CDR3 has 16 residues.

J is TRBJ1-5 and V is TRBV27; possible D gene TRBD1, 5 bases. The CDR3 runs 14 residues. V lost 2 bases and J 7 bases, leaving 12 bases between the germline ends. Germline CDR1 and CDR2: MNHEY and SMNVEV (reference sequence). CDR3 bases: TGTGCCAGCAGTTTAATAGGGGTGGAGCAGCCCCAGCATTTT. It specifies CASSLIGVEQPQHF.

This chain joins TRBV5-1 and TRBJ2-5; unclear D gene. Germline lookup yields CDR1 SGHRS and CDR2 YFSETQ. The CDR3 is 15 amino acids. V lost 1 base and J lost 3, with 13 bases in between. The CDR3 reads CASSLRLMPEETQYF. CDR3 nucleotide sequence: TGCGCCAGCAGCTTGAGGCTAATGCCTGAAGAGACCCAGTACTTC.

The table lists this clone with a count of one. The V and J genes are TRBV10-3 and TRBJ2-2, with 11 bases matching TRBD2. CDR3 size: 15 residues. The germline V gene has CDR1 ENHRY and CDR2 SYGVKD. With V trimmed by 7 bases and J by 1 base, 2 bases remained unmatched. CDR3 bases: TGTGCCATCAAGGGGACTAGCGGGAACACCGGGGAGCTGTTTTTT. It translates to CAIKGTSGNTGELFF.

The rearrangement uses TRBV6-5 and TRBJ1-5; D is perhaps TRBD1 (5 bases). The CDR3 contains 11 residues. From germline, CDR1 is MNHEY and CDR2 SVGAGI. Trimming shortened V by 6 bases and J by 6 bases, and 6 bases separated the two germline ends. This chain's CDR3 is CASSGGQPQHF. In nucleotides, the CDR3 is TGTGCCAGCAGCGGGGGTCAGCCCCAGCATTTT.

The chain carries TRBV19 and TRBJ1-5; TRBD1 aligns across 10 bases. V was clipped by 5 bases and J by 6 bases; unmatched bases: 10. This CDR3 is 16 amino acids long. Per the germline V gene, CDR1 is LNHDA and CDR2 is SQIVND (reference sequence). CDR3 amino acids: CASSARDRGDSQPQHF. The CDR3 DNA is TGTGCCAGTAGTGCCCGGGACAGGGGTGACAGTCAGCCCCAGCATTTT.

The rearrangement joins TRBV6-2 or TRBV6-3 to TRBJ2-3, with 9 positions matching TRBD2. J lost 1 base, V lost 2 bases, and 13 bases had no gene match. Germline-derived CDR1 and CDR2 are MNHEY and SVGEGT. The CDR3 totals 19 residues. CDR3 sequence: CASSYLLAGAPMGTDTQYF. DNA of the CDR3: TGTGCCAGCAGTTACCTCTTAGCGGGAGCCCCCATGGGCACAGATACGCAGTATTTT.

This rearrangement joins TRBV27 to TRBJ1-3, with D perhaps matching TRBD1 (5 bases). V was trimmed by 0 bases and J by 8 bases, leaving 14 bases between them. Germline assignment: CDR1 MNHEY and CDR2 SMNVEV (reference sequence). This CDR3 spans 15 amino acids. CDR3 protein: CASSLSGNGGDTIYF. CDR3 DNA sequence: TGTGCCAGCAGTTTATCGGGCAACGGGGGGGACACCATATATTTT.

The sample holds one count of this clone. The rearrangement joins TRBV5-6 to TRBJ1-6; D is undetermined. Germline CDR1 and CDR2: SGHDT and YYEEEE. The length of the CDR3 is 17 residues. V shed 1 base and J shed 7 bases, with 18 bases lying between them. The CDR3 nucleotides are TGTGCCAGCAGCTTGCTCGGAAGGAGGACCCGGAATTCACCCCTCCACTTT. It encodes CASSLLGRRTRNSPLHF.

The CDR3 loop reads CASSLGRSLSANEKLFF. CDR3 nucleotide sequence: TGTGCCAGCAGTTTGGGAAGGTCCTTGAGTGCTAATGAAAAACTGTTTTTT. The rearrangement uses TRBV28 and TRBJ1-4; the D is unclear. From germline, CDR1 is MDHEN and CDR2 SYDVKM. The CDR3 is made up of 17 amino acids. V lost 3 bases and J 3 bases, leaving 17 bases between the germline ends. Using reference TRBV28 and TRBJ1-4 for the parts outside the CDR3, the full variable domain is DVKVTQSSRYLVKRTGEKVFLECVQDMDHENMFWYRQDPGLGLRLIYFSYDVKMKEKGDIPEGYSVSREKKERFSLILESASTNQTSMYLCASSLGRSLSANEKLFFGSGTQLSVL.

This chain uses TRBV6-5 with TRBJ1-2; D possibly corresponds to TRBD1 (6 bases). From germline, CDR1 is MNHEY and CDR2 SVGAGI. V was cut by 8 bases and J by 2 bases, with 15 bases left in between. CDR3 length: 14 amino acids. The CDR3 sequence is CASAAGTGNYGYTF. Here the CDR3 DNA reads TGTGCCAGCGCAGCCGGTACAGGGAACTATGGCTACACCTTC.

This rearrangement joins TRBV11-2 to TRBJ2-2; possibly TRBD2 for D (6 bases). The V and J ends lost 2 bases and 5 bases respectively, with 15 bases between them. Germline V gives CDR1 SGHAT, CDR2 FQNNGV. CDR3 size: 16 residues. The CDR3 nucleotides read TGTGCCAGCAGCTTAAGGGCTAGCGTGGATACCGGGGAGCTGTTTTTT. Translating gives CASSLRASVDTGELFF.

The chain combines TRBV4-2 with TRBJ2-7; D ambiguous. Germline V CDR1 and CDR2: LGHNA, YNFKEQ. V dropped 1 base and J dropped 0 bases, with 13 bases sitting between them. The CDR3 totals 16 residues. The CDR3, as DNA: TGTGCCAGCAGCCAAGCAGTGGCTGTCGACTCCTACGAGCAGTACTTC. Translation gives CASSQAVAVDSYEQYF.

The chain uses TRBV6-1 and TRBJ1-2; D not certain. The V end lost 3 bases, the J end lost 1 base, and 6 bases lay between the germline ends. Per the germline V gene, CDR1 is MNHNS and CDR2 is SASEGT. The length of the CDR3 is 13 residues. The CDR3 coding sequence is TGTGCCAGCAGTGACCTGGGTAACTATGGCTACACCTTC. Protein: CASSDLGNYGYTF.

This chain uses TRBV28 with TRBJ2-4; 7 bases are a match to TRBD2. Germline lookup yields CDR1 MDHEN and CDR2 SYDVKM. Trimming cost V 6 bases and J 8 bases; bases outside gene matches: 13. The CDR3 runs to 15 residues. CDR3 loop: CASSRPTSAGDIQYF. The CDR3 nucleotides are TGTGCCAGCAGCCGACCTACTAGCGCCGGGGACATTCAGTACTTC.

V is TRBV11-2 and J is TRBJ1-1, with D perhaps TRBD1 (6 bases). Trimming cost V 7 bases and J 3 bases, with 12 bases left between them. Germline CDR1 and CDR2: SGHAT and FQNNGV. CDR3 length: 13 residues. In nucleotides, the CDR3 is TGTGCCAGCACACTAGGGGGAGACACTGAAGCTTTCTTT. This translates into CASTLGGDTEAFF.

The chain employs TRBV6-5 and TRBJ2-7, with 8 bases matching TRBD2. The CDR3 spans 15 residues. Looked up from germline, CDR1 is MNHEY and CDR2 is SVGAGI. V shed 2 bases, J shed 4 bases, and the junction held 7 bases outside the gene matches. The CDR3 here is CASSYNPSGSYEQYF. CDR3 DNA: TGTGCCAGCAGTTACAATCCCAGCGGGAGTTACGAGCAGTACTTC.

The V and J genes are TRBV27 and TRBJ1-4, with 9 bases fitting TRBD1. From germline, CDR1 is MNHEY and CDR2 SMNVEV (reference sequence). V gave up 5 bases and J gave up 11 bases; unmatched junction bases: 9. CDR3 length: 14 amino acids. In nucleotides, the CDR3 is TGTGCCAGCAGTCGAGGGACAGGGTCGCAGAAACTGTTTTTT. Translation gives CASSRGTGSQKLFF. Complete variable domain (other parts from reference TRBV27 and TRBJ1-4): EAQVTQNPRYLITVTGKKLTVTCSQNMNHEYMSWYRQDPGLGLRQIYYSMNVEVTDKGDVPEGYKVSRKEKRNFPLILESPSPNQTSLYFCASSRGTGSQKLFFGSGTQLSVL.

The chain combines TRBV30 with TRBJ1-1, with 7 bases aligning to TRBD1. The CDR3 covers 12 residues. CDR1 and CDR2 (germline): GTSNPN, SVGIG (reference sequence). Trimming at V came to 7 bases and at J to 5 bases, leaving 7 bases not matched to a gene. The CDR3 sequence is CAYDRVTTEAFF. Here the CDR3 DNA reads TGTGCCTACGACAGGGTTACAACTGAAGCTTTCTTT.

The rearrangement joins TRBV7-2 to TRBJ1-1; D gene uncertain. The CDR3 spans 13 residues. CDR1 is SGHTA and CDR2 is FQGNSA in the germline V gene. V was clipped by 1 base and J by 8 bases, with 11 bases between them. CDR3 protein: CASSLGLPTEAFF. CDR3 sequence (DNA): TGTGCCAGCAGCTTAGGACTTCCTACCGAAGCTTTCTTT.

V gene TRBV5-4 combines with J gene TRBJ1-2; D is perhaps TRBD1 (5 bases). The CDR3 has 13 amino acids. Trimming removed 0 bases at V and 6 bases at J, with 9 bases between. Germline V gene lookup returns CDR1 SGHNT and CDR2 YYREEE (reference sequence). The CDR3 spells CASSLAGSNGYTF. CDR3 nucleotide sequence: TGTGCCAGCAGCTTGGCAGGGTCGAATGGCTACACCTTC.

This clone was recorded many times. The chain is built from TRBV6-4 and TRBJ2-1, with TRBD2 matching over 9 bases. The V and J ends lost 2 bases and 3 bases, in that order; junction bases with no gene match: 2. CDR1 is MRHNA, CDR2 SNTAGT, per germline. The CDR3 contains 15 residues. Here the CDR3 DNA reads TGTGCCAGCAGTGACCTAGCGGGAAGCTACAATGAGCAGTTCTTC. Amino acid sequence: CASSDLAGSYNEQFF.

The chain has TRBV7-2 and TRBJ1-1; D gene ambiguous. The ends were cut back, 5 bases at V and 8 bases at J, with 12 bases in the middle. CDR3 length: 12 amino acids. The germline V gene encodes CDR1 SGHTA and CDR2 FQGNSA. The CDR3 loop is CASSPLGREAFF. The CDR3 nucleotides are TGTGCCAGCAGCCCCCTTGGGCGAGAAGCTTTCTTT.

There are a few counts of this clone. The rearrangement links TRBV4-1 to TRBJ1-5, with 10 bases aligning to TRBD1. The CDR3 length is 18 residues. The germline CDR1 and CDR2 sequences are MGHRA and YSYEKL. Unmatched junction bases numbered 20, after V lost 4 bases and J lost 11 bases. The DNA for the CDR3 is TGCGCCAGCAGCCCGGGACAGGGGCCCACTGAAGAGGTAGGGACCCAGCATTTT. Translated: CASSPGQGPTEEVGTQHF.

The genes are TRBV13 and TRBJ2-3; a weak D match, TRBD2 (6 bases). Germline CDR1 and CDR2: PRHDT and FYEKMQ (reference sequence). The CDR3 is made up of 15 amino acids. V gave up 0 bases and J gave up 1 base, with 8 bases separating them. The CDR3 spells CASSLGLARTDTQYF. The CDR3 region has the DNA TGTGCCAGCAGCTTAGGGCTAGCGCGCACAGATACGCAGTATTTT.

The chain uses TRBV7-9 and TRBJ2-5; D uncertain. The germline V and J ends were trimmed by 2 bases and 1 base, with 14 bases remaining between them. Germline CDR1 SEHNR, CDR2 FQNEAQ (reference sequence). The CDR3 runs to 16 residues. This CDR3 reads CASSLLGSGSQETQYF. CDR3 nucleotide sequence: TGTGCCAGCAGCTTACTGGGTTCTGGGTCCCAAGAGACCCAGTACTTC.

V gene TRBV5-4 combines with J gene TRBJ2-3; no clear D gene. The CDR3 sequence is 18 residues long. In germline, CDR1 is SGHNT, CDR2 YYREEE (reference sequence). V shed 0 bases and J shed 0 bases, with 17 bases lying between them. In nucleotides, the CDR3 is TGTGCCAGCAGCTTGGAGGCTTTAAGAAAGGCTAGCACAGATACGCAGTATTTT. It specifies CASSLEALRKASTDTQYF.